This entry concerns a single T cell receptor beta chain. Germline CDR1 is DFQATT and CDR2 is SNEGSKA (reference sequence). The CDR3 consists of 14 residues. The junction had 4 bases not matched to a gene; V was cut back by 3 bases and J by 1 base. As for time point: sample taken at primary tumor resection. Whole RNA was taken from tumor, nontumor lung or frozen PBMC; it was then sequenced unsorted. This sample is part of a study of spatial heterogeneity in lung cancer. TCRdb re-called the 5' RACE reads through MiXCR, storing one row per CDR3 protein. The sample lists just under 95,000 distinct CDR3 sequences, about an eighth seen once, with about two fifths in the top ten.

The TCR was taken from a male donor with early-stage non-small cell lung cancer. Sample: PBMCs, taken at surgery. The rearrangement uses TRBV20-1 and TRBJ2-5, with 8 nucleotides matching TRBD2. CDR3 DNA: TGCAGTGCTAGCGACGGGAGGGTCCAAGAGACCCAGTACTTC. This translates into CSASDGRVQETQYF.